The 2 T cell receptor beta chains listed next were all sequenced from one sample in a study of shared clonotypes between healthy human individuals. TCRdb's copy holds only in-frame clones and misses some; the assay was immunoSEQ multiplex PCR. The sample lists fewer than 550,000 clones, around 79% occurring once. Specimen: PBMCs. Source of these receptors: a woman between 40 and 50 years old in good health. Some clones in this sample may be carry-over from other donors' samples.

The sample holds one count of this clone. V usage is TRBV7-9 and J usage is TRBJ1-2, with D perhaps matching TRBD1 (5 bases). V gave up 5 bases and J gave up 4 bases, with 17 bases separating them. Germline lookup yields CDR1 SEHNR and CDR2 FQNEAQ (reference sequence). The CDR3 is 15 amino acids. The CDR3 loop reads CASSPRDFSAYGYTF. The CDR3 region has the DNA TGTGCCAGCAGCCCGAGGGACTTCAGCGCCTATGGCTACACCTTC.

This chain links TRBV27 with TRBJ2-2, with 13 positions matching TRBD2. Germline V gene sequence: CDR1 MNHEY, CDR2 SMNVEV (reference sequence). V dropped 6 bases and J dropped 0; count of bases not matched to a gene: 4. The CDR3 runs to 17 residues. The CDR3 DNA reads TGTGCCAGCAGACTAGCGGGAGGGTCGCCGAACACCGGGGAGCTGTTTTTT. Amino acids: CASRLAGGSPNTGELFF.